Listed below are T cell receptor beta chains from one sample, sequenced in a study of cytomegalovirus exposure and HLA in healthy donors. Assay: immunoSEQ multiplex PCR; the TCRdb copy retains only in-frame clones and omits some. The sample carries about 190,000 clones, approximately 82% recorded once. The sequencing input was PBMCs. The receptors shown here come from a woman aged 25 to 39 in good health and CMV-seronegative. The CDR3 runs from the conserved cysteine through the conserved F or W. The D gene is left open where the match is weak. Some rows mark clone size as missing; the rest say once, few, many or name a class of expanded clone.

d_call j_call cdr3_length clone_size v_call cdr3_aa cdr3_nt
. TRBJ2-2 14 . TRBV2 CASSNNGGSGELFF TGTGCCAGCAGTAATAATGGGGGCTCCGGGGAGCTGTTTTTT
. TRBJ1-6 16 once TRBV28 CASSSPDRGDNSPLHF TGTGCCAGCAGTTCCCCCGATCGAGGAGATAATTCACCCCTCCACTTT
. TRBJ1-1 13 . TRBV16 CASSQTQVREAFF TGTGCCAGCAGCCAAACTCAGGTCCGTGAAGCTTTCTTT
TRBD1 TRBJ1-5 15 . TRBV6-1 CASSAASTGVQPQHF TGTGCCAGCAGTGCCGCATCAACAGGGGTTCAGCCCCAGCATTTT
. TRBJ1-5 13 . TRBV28 CASRNQGLQPQHF TGTGCCAGCAGAAACCAGGGGCTTCAGCCCCAGCATTTT
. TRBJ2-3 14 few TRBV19 CASSLNRVADTQYF TGTGCCAGTAGCTTAAACAGGGTTGCAGATACGCAGTATTTT
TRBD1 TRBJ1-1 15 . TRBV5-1 CASSKTGQGKREAFF TGCGCCAGCAGCAAAACGGGACAGGGGAAAAGGGAAGCTTTCTTT
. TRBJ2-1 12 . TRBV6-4 CASSAPPDEQFF TGTGCCAGCAGTGCCCCCCCTGATGAGCAGTTCTTC
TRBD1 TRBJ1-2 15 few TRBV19 CASSIQAGGRHGYTF TGTGCCAGTAGTATTCAGGCAGGGGGCAGGCATGGCTACACCTTC
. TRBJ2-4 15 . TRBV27 CASSSTGLAKNIQYF TGTGCCAGCAGTTCAACAGGGTTAGCCAAAAACATTCAGTACTTC
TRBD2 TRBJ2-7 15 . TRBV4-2 CASSQDGGREREQYF TGTGCCAGCAGCCAAGACGGCGGGAGGGAGCGCGAGCAGTACTTC
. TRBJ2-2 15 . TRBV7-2 CASSLVGGNTGELFF TGTGCCAGCAGCTTAGTAGGCGGGAACACCGGGGAGCTGTTTTTT
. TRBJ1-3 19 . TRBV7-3 CASSQGIRRWPAGRNTIYF TGTGCCAGCAGCCAGGGTATACGGCGGTGGCCCGCAGGGAGAAACACCATATATTTT
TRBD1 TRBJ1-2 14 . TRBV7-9 CSSSRPGTGGGYTF TGTTCCAGCAGCCGTCCCGGGACAGGGGGAGGCTACACCTTC
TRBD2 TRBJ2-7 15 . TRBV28 CASSLVGTSGYEQYF TGTGCCAGCAGTTTAGTCGGGACTAGCGGGTACGAGCAGTACTTC
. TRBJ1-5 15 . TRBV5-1 CASSLGDSSNQPQHF TGCGCCAGCAGCTTGGGCGACAGTAGCAATCAGCCCCAGCATTTT
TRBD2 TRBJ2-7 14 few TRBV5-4 CASSSSWTSPEQYF TGTGCCAGCAGCTCCAGTTGGACTAGCCCGGAGCAGTACTTC
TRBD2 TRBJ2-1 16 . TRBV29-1 CSVVRTRNVLYNEQFF TGCAGCGTTGTGAGGACTAGAAACGTTTTATACAATGAGCAGTTCTTC
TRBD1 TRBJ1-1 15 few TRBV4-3 CASSPEGQGRTEAFF TGCGCCAGCAGCCCCGAGGGACAGGGGAGAACTGAAGCTTTCTTT
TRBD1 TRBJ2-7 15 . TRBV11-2 CASSLATGGSYEQYF TGTGCCAGCAGCTTAGCTACAGGGGGATCCTACGAGCAGTACTTC
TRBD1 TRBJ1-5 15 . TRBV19 CASSRETGGRQPQHF TGTGCCAGTAGTAGGGAGACAGGGGGACGACAGCCCCAGCATTTT
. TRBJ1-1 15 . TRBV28 CASSLPYREPLKAFF TGTGCCAGCAGTTTACCTTACAGGGAACCCTTGAAAGCTTTCTTT
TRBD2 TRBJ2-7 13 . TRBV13 CASKLAGANEQYF TGTGCCAGCAAGCTAGCGGGGGCCAACGAGCAGTACTTC
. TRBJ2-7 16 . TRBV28 CASTIQGGFPVYEQYF TGTGCCAGCACCATACAGGGGGGGTTTCCCGTTTACGAGCAGTACTTC
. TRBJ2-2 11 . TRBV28 CASSSDGELFF TGTGCCAGCAGTTCAGACGGGGAGCTGTTTTTT
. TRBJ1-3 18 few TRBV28 CASSPSRGSKTLRNTIYF TGTGCCAGCAGTCCCTCCCGGGGTTCCAAAACTTTACGAAACACCATATATTTT
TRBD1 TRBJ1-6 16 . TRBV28 CASSSDGTGGDSPLHF TGTGCCAGCAGTTCCGACGGGACAGGTGGGGATTCACCCCTCCACTTT
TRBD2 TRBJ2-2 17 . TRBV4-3 CASSQDPSGGSTGELFF TGCGCCAGCAGCCAAGACCCTAGCGGGGGTTCGACCGGGGAGCTGTTTTTT
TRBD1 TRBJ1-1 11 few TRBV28 CASSWTGEAFF TGTGCCAGCAGTTGGACAGGCGAGGCTTTCTTT
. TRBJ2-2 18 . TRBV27 CASSLSLAQLLNTGELFF TGTGCCAGCAGTTTATCGTTGGCGCAACTACTAAACACCGGGGAGCTGTTTTTT
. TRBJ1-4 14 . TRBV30 CAWGMGGANEKLFF TGTGCCTGGGGGATGGGGGGGGCTAATGAAAAACTGTTTTTT
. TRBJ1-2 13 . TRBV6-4 CASSASGALGYTF TGTGCCAGCAGTGCATCAGGGGCCCTTGGCTACACCTTC
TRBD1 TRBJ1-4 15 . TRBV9 CASSVTGEINEKLFF TGTGCCAGCAGCGTAACAGGGGAAATTAATGAAAAACTGTTTTTT
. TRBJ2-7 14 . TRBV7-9 CASSLASTPYEQYF TGTGCCAGCAGCTTAGCGTCTACTCCCTACGAGCAGTACTTC
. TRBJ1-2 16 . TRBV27 CASSFVPAGSGYGYTF TGTGCCAGCAGTTTTGTACCTGCTGGGTCGGGCTATGGCTACACCTTC
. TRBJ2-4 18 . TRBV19 CASSDQPFTVLAKNIQYF TGTGCCAGTAGTGACCAACCTTTTACAGTGCTAGCCAAAAACATTCAGTACTTC
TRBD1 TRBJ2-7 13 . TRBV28 CASWRQGYYEQYF TGTGCCAGCTGGAGACAGGGATACTACGAGCAGTACTTC
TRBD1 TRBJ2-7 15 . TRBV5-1 CASSLQGTGDYEQYF TGCGCCAGCAGCTTGCAGGGGACAGGGGACTACGAGCAGTACTTC
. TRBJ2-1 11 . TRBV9 CASSSRVEQFF TGTGCCAGCAGCTCACGGGTGGAGCAGTTCTTC
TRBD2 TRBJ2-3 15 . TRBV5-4 CASSYLAGGTDTQYF TGTGCCAGCAGCTATCTAGCGGGAGGCACAGATACGCAGTATTTT
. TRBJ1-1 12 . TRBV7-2 CASSWSGTEAFF TGTGCCAGCAGCTGGTCCGGGACAGAAGCTTTCTTT